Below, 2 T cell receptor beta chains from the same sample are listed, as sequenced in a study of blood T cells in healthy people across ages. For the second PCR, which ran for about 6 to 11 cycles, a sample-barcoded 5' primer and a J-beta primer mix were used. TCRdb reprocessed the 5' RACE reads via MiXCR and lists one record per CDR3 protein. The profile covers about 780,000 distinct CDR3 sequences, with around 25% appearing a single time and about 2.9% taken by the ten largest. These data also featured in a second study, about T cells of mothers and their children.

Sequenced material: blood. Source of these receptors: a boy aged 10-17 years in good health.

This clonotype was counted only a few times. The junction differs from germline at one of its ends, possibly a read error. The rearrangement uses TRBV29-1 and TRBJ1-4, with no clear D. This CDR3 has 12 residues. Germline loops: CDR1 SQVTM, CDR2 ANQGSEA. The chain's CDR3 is CSVLSGREELFF. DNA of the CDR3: TGCAGCGTTTTATCGGGCCGTGAAGAACTGTTTTTT.

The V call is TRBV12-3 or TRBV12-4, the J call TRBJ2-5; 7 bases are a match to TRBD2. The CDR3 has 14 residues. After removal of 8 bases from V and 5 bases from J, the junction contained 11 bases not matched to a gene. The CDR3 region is CASGPERGGETQYF. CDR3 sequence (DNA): TGTGCCAGCGGGCCAGAGCGGGGAGGGGAGACCCAGTACTTC.